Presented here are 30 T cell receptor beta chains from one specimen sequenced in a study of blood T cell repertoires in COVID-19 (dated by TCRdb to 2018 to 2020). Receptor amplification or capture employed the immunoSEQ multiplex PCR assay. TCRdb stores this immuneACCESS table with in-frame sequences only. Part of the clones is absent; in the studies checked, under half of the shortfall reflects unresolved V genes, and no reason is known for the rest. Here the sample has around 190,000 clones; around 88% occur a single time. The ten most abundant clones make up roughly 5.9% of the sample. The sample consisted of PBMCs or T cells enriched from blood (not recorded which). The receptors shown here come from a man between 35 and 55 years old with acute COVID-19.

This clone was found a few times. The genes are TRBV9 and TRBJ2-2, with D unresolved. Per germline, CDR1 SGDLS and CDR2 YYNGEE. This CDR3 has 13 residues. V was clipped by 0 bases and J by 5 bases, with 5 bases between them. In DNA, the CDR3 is TGTGCCAGCAGCGTAGAACGGACCGGGGAGCTGTTTTTT. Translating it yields CASSVERTGELFF.

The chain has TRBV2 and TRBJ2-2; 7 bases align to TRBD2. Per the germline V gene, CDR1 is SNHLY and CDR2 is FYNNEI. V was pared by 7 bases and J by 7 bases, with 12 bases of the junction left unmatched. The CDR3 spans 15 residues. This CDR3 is CASNSGLAALGELFF. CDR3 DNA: TGTGCCAGCAACAGTGGTCTAGCGGCCCTCGGGGAGCTGTTTTTT.

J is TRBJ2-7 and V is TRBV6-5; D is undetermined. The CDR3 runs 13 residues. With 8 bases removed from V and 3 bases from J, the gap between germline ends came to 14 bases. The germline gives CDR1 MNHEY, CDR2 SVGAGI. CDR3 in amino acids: CASSGIPIYEQYF. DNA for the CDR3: TGTGCCAGCTCGGGTATTCCAATCTACGAGCAGTACTTC.

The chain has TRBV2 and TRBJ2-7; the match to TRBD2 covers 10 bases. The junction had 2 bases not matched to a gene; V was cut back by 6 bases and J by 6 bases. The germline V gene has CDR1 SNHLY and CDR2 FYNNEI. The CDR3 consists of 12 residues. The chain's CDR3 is CASRLAGIEQYF. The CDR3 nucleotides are TGTGCCAGCAGACTAGCGGGGATCGAGCAGTACTTC. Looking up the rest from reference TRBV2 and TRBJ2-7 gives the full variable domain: EPEVTQTPSHQVTQMGQEVILRCVPISNHLYFYWYRQILGQKVEFLVSFYNNEISEKSEIFDDQFSVERPDGSNFTLKIRSTKLEDSAMYFCASRLAGIEQYFGPGTRLTVT.

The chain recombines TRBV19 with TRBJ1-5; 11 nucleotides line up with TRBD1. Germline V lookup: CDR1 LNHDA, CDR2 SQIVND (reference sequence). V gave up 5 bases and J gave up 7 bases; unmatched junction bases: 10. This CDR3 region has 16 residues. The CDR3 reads CASSPGTGGIGQPQHF. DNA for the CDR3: TGTGCCAGTAGTCCTGGGACAGGGGGAATAGGGCAGCCCCAGCATTTT. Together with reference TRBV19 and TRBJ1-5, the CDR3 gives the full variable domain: DGGITQSPKYLFRKEGQNVTLSCEQNLNHDAMYWYRQDPGQGLRLIYYSQIVNDFQKGDIAEGYSVSREKKESFPLTVTSAQKNPTAFYLCASSPGTGGIGQPQHFGDGTRLSIL.

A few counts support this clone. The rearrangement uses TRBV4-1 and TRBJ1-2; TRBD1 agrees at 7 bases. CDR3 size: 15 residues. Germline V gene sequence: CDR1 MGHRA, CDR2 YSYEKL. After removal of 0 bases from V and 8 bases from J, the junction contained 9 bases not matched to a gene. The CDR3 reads CASSQDRGPQRGYTF. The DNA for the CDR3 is TGCGCCAGCAGCCAAGATAGGGGGCCCCAAAGGGGCTACACCTTC.

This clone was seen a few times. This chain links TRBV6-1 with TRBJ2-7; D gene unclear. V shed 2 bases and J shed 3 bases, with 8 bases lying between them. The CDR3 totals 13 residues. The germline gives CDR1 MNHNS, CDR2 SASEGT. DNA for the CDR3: TGTGCCAGCAGTGAATCGCGCGGCTACGAGCAGTACTTC. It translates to CASSESRGYEQYF.

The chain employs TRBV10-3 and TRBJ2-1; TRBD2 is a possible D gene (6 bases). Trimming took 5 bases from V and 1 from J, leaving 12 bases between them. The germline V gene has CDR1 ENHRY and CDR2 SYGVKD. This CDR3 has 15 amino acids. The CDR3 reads CAISLQRVSYNEQFF. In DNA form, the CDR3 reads TGTGCCATCAGTCTCCAGCGGGTTTCCTACAATGAGCAGTTCTTC.

This CDR3 is CAISAGLGDEQFF. In DNA, the CDR3 is TGTGCCATCAGTGCAGGTTTGGGTGATGAGCAGTTCTTC. V and J are TRBV10-3 and TRBJ2-1; no clear D gene. Per the germline V gene, CDR1 is ENHRY and CDR2 is SYGVKD. The V gene lost 4 bases and the J gene lost 8 bases, with 12 bases spanning the gap. The CDR3 is 13 amino acids.

This CDR3 is CASSPAEGINEKLFF. CDR3 sequence (DNA): TGTGCCAGCAGCCCAGCGGAGGGGATTAATGAAAAACTGTTTTTT. This chain links TRBV7-9 with TRBJ1-4; the D gene is possibly TRBD1 (5 bases). The ends were cut back, 5 bases at V and 4 bases at J, with 14 bases in the middle. The germline CDR1 and CDR2 sequences are SEHNR and FQNEAQ (reference sequence). This CDR3 spans 15 amino acids.

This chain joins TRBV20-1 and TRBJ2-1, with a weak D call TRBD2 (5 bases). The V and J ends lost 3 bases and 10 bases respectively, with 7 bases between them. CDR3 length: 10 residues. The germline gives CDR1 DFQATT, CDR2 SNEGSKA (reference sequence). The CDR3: CSARLAEQFF. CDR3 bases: TGCAGTGCTAGGTTAGCGGAGCAGTTCTTC.

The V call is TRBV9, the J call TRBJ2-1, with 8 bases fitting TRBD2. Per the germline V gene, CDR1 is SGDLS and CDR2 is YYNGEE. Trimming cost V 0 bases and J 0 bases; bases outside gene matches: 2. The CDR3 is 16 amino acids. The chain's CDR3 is CASSVASGGSYNEQFF. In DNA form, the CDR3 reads TGTGCCAGCAGCGTAGCAAGCGGGGGCTCCTACAATGAGCAGTTCTTC.

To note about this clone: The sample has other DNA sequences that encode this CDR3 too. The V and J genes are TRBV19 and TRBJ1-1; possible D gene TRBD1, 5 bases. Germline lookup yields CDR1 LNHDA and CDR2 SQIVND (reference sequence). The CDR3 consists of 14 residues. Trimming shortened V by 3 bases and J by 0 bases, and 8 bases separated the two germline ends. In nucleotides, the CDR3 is TGTGCCAGTAGTATCGCAGGGATGAACACTGAAGCTTTCTTT. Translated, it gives CASSIAGMNTEAFF.

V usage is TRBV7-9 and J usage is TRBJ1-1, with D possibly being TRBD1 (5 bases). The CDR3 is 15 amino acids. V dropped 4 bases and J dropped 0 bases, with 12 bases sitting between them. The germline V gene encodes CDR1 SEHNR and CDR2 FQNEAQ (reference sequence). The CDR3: CASSYPLGLNTEAFF. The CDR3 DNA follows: TGTGCCAGCAGCTACCCATTGGGGCTGAACACTGAAGCTTTCTTT. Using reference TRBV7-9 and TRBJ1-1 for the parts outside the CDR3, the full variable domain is DTGVSQNPRHKITKRGQNVTFRCDPISEHNRLYWYRQTLGQGPEFLTYFQNEAQLEKSRLLSDRFSAERPKGSFSTLEIQRTEQGDSAMYLCASSYPLGLNTEAFFGQGTRLTVV.

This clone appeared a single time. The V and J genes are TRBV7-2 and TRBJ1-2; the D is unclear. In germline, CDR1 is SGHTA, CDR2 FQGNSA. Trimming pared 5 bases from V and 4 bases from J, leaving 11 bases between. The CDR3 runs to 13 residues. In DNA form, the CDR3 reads TGTGCCAGCAGCGACCCAGGAAGCTATGGCTACACCTTC. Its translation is CASSDPGSYGYTF.

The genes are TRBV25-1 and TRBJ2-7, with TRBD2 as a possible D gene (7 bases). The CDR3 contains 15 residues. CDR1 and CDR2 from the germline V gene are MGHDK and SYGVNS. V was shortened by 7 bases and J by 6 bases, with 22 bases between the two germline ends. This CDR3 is CASNPRGGAPFEQYF. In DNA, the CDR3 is TGTGCCAGCAACCCGAGGGGGGGAGCCCCCTTCGAGCAGTACTTC.

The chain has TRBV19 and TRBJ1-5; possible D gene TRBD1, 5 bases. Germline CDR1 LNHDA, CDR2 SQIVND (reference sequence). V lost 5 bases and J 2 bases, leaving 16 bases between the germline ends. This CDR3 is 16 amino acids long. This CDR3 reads CASSSSPGGGNQPQHF. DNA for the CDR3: TGTGCCAGTAGTTCCAGCCCGGGGGGGGGCAATCAGCCCCAGCATTTT.

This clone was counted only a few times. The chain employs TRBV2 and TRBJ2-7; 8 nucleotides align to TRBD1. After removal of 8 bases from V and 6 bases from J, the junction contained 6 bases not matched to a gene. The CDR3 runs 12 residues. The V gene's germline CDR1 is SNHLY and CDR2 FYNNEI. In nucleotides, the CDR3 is TGTGCCAGCCGCCCCACAGGGGGCGAGCAGTACTTC. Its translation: CASRPTGGEQYF.

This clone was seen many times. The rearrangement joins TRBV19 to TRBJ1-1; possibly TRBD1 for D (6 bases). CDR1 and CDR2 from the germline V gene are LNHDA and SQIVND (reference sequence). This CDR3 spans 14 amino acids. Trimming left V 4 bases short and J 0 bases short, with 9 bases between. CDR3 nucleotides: TGTGCCAGTAGTACGGGACACGTGAACACTGAAGCTTTCTTT. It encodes CASSTGHVNTEAFF.

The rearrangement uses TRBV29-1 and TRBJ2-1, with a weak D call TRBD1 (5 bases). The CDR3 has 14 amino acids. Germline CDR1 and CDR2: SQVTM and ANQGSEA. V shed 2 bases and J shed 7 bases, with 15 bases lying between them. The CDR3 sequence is CSVERGTALNEQFF. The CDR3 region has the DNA TGCAGCGTTGAAAGGGGCACGGCTCTAAATGAGCAGTTCTTC.

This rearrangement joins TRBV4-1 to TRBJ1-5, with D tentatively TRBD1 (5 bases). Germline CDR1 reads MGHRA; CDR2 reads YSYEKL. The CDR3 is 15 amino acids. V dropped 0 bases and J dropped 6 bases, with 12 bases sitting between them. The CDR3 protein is CASSQEDGHRQPQHF. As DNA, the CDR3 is TGCGCCAGCAGCCAAGAGGACGGACACCGTCAGCCCCAGCATTTT.

This CDR3 is CASRRGRLNTEAFF. Here the CDR3 DNA reads TGCGCCAGTAGGAGGGGGCGGCTTAACACTGAAGCTTTCTTT. The chain recombines TRBV5-1 with TRBJ1-1; 7 nucleotides align to TRBD1. This CDR3 contains 14 residues. Trimming removed 8 bases from V and 2 bases from J; junction bases left unmatched: 9. The germline V gene encodes CDR1 SGHRS and CDR2 YFSETQ.

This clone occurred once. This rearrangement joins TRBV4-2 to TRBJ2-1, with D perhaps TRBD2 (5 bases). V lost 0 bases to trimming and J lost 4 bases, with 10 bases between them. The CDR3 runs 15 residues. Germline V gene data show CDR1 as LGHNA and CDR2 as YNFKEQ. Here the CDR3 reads CASSQEEGTYNEQFF. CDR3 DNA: TGTGCCAGCAGCCAAGAAGAGGGAACGTACAATGAGCAGTTCTTC.

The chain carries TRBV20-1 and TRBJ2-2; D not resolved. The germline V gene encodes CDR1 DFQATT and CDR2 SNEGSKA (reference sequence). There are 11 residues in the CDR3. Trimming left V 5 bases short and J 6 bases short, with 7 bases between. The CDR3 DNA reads TGCAGTGCTCCCCGAGCCGGGGAGCTGTTTTTT. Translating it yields CSAPRAGELFF.

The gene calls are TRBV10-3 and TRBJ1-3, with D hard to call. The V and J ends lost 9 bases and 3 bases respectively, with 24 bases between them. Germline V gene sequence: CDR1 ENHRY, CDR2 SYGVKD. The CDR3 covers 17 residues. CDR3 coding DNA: TGTGCCATTAGTCGAACCTCCCCGGTGGCGGATGGAAACACCATATATTTT. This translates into CAISRTSPVADGNTIYF.

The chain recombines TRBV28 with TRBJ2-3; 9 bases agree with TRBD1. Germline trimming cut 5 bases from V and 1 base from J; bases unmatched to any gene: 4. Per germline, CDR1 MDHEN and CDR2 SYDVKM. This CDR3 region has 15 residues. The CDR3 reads CASSLRQGGTDTQYF. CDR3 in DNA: TGTGCCAGCAGTCTCCGACAGGGGGGCACAGATACGCAGTATTTT.

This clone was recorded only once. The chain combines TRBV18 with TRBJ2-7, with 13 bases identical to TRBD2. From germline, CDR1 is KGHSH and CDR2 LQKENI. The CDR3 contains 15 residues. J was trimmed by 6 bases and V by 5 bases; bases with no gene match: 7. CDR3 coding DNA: TGTGCCAGCTCAGAGGGACTAGCGGGACACACCGAGCAGTACTTC. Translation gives CASSEGLAGHTEQYF.

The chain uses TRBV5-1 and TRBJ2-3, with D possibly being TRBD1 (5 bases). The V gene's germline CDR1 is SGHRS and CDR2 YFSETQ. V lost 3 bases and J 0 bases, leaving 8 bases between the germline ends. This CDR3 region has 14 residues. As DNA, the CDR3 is TGCGCCAGCAGCTCGACAGATAGCACAGATACGCAGTATTTT. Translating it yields CASSSTDSTDTQYF.

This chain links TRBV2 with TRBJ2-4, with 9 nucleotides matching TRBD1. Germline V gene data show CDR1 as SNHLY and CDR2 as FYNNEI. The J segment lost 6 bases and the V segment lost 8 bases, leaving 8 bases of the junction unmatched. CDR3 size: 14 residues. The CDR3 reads CASGQGSLGNIQYF. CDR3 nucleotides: TGTGCCAGCGGACAGGGGAGTCTTGGAAACATTCAGTACTTC. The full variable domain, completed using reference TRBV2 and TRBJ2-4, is EPEVTQTPSHQVTQMGQEVILRCVPISNHLYFYWYRQILGQKVEFLVSFYNNEISEKSEIFDDQFSVERPDGSNFTLKIRSTKLEDSAMYFCASGQGSLGNIQYFGAGTRLSVL.

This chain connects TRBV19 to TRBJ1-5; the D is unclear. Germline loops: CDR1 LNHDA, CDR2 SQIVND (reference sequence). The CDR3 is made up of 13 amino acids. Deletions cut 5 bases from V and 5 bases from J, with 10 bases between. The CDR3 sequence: CASSSGWDQPQHF. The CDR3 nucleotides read TGTGCCAGTAGTTCGGGGTGGGATCAGCCCCAGCATTTT. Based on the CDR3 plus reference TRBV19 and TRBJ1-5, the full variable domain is DGGITQSPKYLFRKEGQNVTLSCEQNLNHDAMYWYRQDPGQGLRLIYYSQIVNDFQKGDIAEGYSVSREKKESFPLTVTSAQKNPTAFYLCASSSGWDQPQHFGDGTRLSIL.